The 27 T cell receptor beta chains below were found in one sample sequenced in a study of T-cell memory formation after mild COVID-19. TCRdb redid the calling of the 5' RACE reads with MiXCR, one entry per CDR3 protein. Among around 450,000 distinct CDR3 sequences listed, 20% were seen once. Sequencing was carried out using PBMCs or a T cell subset sorted from them (not recorded which). The receptors were sampled from an adult woman who had mild COVID-19 (a few samples of this study predate the infection). Cell type and time point are not known.

This clonotype came up a few times. The gene calls are TRBV7-9 and TRBJ2-5; 7 bases are shared with TRBD2. The CDR3 length is 15 residues. V was clipped by 8 bases and J by 1 base; unmatched bases: 10. Germline CDR1 SEHNR, CDR2 FQNEAQ (reference sequence). CDR3 in DNA: TGTGCCAGCGGATCCTCCGGGACTACCCAAGAGACCCAGTACTTC. Protein sequence: CASGSSGTTQETQYF.

This clonotype was recorded many times. The V and J genes are TRBV12-3 or TRBV12-4 and TRBJ1-2, with D hard to call. The CDR3 has 11 residues. V was clipped by 4 bases and J by 5 bases, with 5 bases between them. For the CDR3, the DNA is TGTGCCAGCAGTTCCCTGTATGGCTACACCTTC. Translating gives CASSSLYGYTF.

This clonotype was counted a single time. The genes are TRBV10-3 and TRBJ2-5; 7 bases fit TRBD2. This CDR3 is 16 amino acids long. V shed 3 bases and J 4 bases; nucleotides not matched to a gene: 11. Germline CDR1 and CDR2: ENHRY and SYGVKD. CDR3 in DNA: TGTGCCATCAGTGATTGGACTAGAGGGTACCCAGAGACCCAGTACTTC. It yields the protein CAISDWTRGYPETQYF.

This chain connects TRBV7-9 to TRBJ2-1, with 11 positions matching TRBD1. V lost 5 bases, J lost 8 bases, and 11 bases stayed unmatched. Germline CDR1 reads SEHNR; CDR2 reads FQNEAQ (reference sequence). This CDR3 is 16 amino acids long. Here the CDR3 DNA reads TGTGCCAGCAGCGCCATAGGGGACAGGGGGTTGGATGAGCAGTTCTTC. Amino acids: CASSAIGDRGLDEQFF.

The CDR3 DNA sequence: TGCGCCAGCAGCTACCGGGGGGGATCGGAGCAGTACTTC. Translation gives CASSYRGGSEQYF. The chain links TRBV5-1 to TRBJ2-7; 8 positions match TRBD2. The CDR3 contains 13 residues. V lost 3 bases and J lost 7; bases outside the gene matches: 6. Germline V gives CDR1 SGHRS, CDR2 YFSETQ. Drawing the rest from reference TRBV5-1 and TRBJ2-7, the complete variable domain is KAGVTQTPRYLIKTRGQQVTLSCSPISGHRSVSWYQQTPGQGLQFLFEYFSETQRNKGNFPGRFSGRQFSNSRSEMNVSTLELGDSALYLCASSYRGGSEQYFGPGTRLTVT.

There are a few counts of this clonotype. The chain uses TRBV20-1 and TRBJ1-1, with D tentatively TRBD1 (5 bases). The V and J ends lost 3 bases and 6 bases respectively, with 14 bases between them. The CDR3 sequence is 13 residues long. Germline V gene data show CDR1 as DFQATT and CDR2 as SNEGSKA (reference sequence). CDR3 in DNA: TGCAGTGCTAGGAGGTCCGGGGGGGCTGAAGCTTTCTTT. Translating gives CSARRSGGAEAFF.

There are a few counts of this clonotype. The chain combines TRBV18 with TRBJ2-3, with D possibly being TRBD1 (6 bases). CDR3 length equals 15 residues. Deletions cut 3 bases from V and 9 bases from J, with 19 bases between. The germline CDR1 and CDR2 sequences are KGHSH and LQKENI. The CDR3 protein is CASSPRDTGKGTQYF. In DNA form, the CDR3 reads TGTGCCAGCTCACCCCGGGACACGGGGAAAGGGACGCAGTATTTT.

The table lists this clonotype with a few counts. This sequence joins TRBV6-2 or TRBV6-3 and TRBJ1-5; no definite D call. Trimming cost V 2 bases and J 4 bases, with 15 bases left between them. From germline, CDR1 is MNHEY and CDR2 SVGEGT. CDR3 length equals 16 residues. This CDR3 reads CASSYEAWGRNQPQHF. CDR3 DNA sequence: TGTGCCAGCAGTTACGAGGCCTGGGGAAGAAATCAGCCCCAGCATTTT.

This clonotype has just a few counts. The chain couples TRBV7-9 to TRBJ1-5, with D hard to call. The length of the CDR3 is 16 residues. Germline V gene lookup returns CDR1 SEHNR and CDR2 FQNEAQ (reference sequence). Trimming stripped 1 base from V and 1 base from J, with 11 bases between. The CDR3 nucleotides read TGTGCCAGCAGCTTAGTCGTAGGTGGAAGCAATCAGCCCCAGCATTTT. It is translated as CASSLVVGGSNQPQHF.

The V and J genes are TRBV20-1 and TRBJ1-2, with unresolved D. The CDR3 contains 14 residues. Germline CDR1 reads DFQATT; CDR2 reads SNEGSKA (reference sequence). Trimming took 4 bases from V and 8 from J, leaving 20 bases between them. CDR3 in amino acids: CSATRRGPLGGYTF. The DNA of the CDR3 is TGCAGTGCTACGAGGCGCGGCCCCCTCGGGGGCTACACCTTC.

J is TRBJ2-7 and V is TRBV24-1, with D hard to call. Trimming shortened V by 3 bases and J by 0 bases, and 8 bases separated the two germline ends. The CDR3 has 14 residues. Germline-derived CDR1 and CDR2 are KGHDR and SFDVKD. CDR3 amino acids: CATSDARNSYEQYF. The CDR3 region has the DNA TGTGCCACCAGTGATGCGCGGAACTCCTACGAGCAGTACTTC.

V gene TRBV20-1 combines with J gene TRBJ1-5; D not certain. CDR1 is DFQATT and CDR2 is SNEGSKA in the germline V gene (reference sequence). CDR3 length: 13 residues. Trimming cost V 0 bases and J 4 bases, with 7 bases left between them. The chain's CDR3 is CSARDVGNQPQHF. CDR3 bases: TGCAGTGCTAGAGATGTGGGAAATCAGCCCCAGCATTTT.

The gene calls are TRBV12-3 or TRBV12-4 and TRBJ1-5; 8 positions match TRBD1. With V trimmed by 5 bases and J by 7 bases, 4 bases remained unmatched. The CDR3 consists of 13 residues. The CDR3, as DNA: TGTGCCAGCAGTACAGGGGGGTACCAGCCCCAGCATTTT. Its translation: CASSTGGYQPQHF.

The chain joins TRBV12-3 or TRBV12-4 to TRBJ2-1; D remains ambiguous. Trimming took off 5 bases at V and 8 bases at J, with 22 bases between the two ends. This CDR3 spans 16 amino acids. CDR3 sequence: CASSTFPTLLMDEQFF. CDR3 nucleotides: TGTGCCAGCAGTACCTTTCCTACGCTTCTCATGGATGAGCAGTTCTTC.

The J gene is TRBJ2-5, the V gene TRBV19; the D is unclear. The V end lost 3 bases, the J end lost 10 bases, and 15 bases lay between the germline ends. The CDR3 totals 13 residues. Germline V gives CDR1 LNHDA, CDR2 SQIVND (reference sequence). The CDR3 bases are TGTGCCAGTAGTATGGGCGAAGGGCCTAACCAGTACTTC. This sequence encodes CASSMGEGPNQYF. The variable domain in full, with the rest retrieved from reference TRBV19 and TRBJ2-5, is DGGITQSPKYLFRKEGQNVTLSCEQNLNHDAMYWYRQDPGQGLRLIYYSQIVNDFQKGDIAEGYSVSREKKESFPLTVTSAQKNPTAFYLCASSMGEGPNQYFGPGTRLLVL.

The chain has TRBV12-3 or TRBV12-4 and TRBJ2-1; tentatively, D is TRBD2 (6 bases). CDR3 length equals 16 residues. Trimming removed 2 bases at V and 8 bases at J, with 19 bases between. CDR3: CASSLSNFGGRDEQFF. The CDR3 DNA reads TGTGCCAGCAGTTTATCTAATTTCGGAGGGCGGGATGAGCAGTTCTTC.

The chain links TRBV29-1 to TRBJ2-3; possible D gene TRBD1, 6 bases. Germline CDR1 reads SQVTM; CDR2 reads ANQGSEA. This CDR3 region has 12 residues. The V end lost 6 bases, the J end lost 9 bases, and 16 bases lay between the germline ends. In DNA, the CDR3 is TGCAGCGTGCGATCACCAGGGGACACGCAGTATTTT. Residues: CSVRSPGDTQYF.

In its sample, this clonotype was seen a few times. The gene calls are TRBV12-3 or TRBV12-4 and TRBJ1-2, with TRBD1 as a possible D gene (6 bases). V gave up 1 base and J gave up 8 bases, with 11 bases separating them. The CDR3 length is 13 residues. CDR3 bases: TGTGCCAGCAGTTTAGGGGGGCGTGGGGGCTACACCTTC. This codes for CASSLGGRGGYTF.

Only a few counts were recorded for this clonotype. The genes are TRBV24-1 and TRBJ2-7, with 8 bases matching TRBD2. V shed 5 bases and J 0 bases; nucleotides not matched to a gene: 11. The CDR3 runs to 17 residues. Per the germline V gene, CDR1 is KGHDR and CDR2 is SFDVKD. The CDR3 spells CATSASGLTSGSYEQYF. The CDR3 nucleotides read TGTGCCACCAGTGCCTCCGGGCTTACTAGCGGCTCCTACGAGCAGTACTTC.

The V call is TRBV11-2, the J call TRBJ2-4; D is possibly TRBD1 or TRBD2 (5 bases each). This CDR3 is 15 amino acids long. Germline V gene data show CDR1 as SGHAT and CDR2 as FQNNGV. The V end lost 4 bases, the J end lost 9 bases, and 19 bases lay between the germline ends. The CDR3 loop is CASSWRPGPEVIQYF. In nucleotides, the CDR3 is TGTGCCAGCAGCTGGCGACCGGGGCCTGAGGTCATTCAGTACTTC.

This clonotype was observed a few times. The rearrangement joins TRBV3-1 to TRBJ2-7; D tentatively reads TRBD1 or TRBD2 (5 bases each). CDR1 LGHDT and CDR2 YNNKEL come from the germline V gene (reference sequence). The CDR3 extends over 14 amino acids. V was pared by 3 bases and J by 0 bases, with 9 bases between. The CDR3 here is CASSHLGTSYEQYF. For the CDR3, the DNA is TGTGCCAGCAGCCATCTCGGGACCTCCTACGAGCAGTACTTC.

This clonotype was picked up a small number of times. The chain couples TRBV11-1 to TRBJ2-1; TRBD2 matches 14 bases. The J segment lost 0 bases and the V segment lost 4 bases, leaving 5 bases of the junction unmatched. The CDR3 consists of 18 residues. Germline V CDR1 and CDR2: SGHAT, FQDESV (reference sequence). The CDR3 DNA reads TGTGCCAGCAGCTCAGGGACTAGCGGGGGCCGCTCCTACAATGAGCAGTTCTTC. Protein: CASSSGTSGGRSYNEQFF. Together with reference TRBV11-1 and TRBJ2-1, the CDR3 gives the full variable domain: EAEVAQSPRYKITEKSQAVAFWCDPISGHATLYWYRQILGQGPELLVQFQDESVVDDSQLPKDRFSAERLKGVDSTLKIQPAELGDSAMYLCASSSGTSGGRSYNEQFFGPGTRLTVL.

J is TRBJ2-7 and V is TRBV6-2 or TRBV6-3; perhaps TRBD1 as D (6 bases). The CDR3 is 14 amino acids. Germline CDR1 reads MNHEY; CDR2 reads SVGEGT. V lost 4 bases and J lost 5, with 15 bases in between. CDR3 sequence: CASSLIGGGDEQYF. For the CDR3, the DNA is TGTGCCAGCAGTTTGATTGGGGGCGGCGACGAGCAGTACTTC.

V is TRBV5-1 and J is TRBJ2-1, with 8 bases that match TRBD1. The J segment lost 4 bases and the V segment lost 2 bases, leaving 5 bases of the junction unmatched. Germline CDR1 SGHRS, CDR2 YFSETQ. CDR3 length: 15 amino acids. The CDR3 loop reads CASSLEDREYNEQFF. The CDR3 nucleotides are TGCGCCAGCAGCTTAGAGGACAGGGAGTACAATGAGCAGTTCTTC.

V is TRBV5-1 and J is TRBJ1-5; no definite D call. CDR3 length equals 14 residues. Germline CDR1 reads SGHRS; CDR2 reads YFSETQ. The V end was cut by 4 bases, the J end by 6 bases, with 14 bases between. Here the CDR3 reads CASSPLGPSQPQHF. DNA for the CDR3: TGCGCCAGCAGCCCACTTGGGCCCAGTCAGCCCCAGCATTTT.

This chain links TRBV29-1 with TRBJ1-2; D is unclear. Trimming cost V 6 bases and J 7 bases, with 15 bases left between them. The germline CDR1 and CDR2 sequences are SQVTM and ANQGSEA. The CDR3 extends over 12 amino acids. CDR3 DNA: TGCAGCGTGCACCCCGGGGAGGCTGGCTACACCTTC. It is translated as CSVHPGEAGYTF.

This rearrangement joins TRBV29-1 to TRBJ1-4; no firm D call. The CDR3 consists of 13 residues. V was trimmed by 8 bases and J by 5 bases, leaving 15 bases between them. Germline values: CDR1 SQVTM, CDR2 ANQGSEA. In DNA, the CDR3 is TGCAGCATAACAAAATCGGGGAATGAAAAACTGTTTTTT. Amino acid sequence: CSITKSGNEKLFF. The full variable domain, completed using reference TRBV29-1 and TRBJ1-4, is SAVISQKPSRDICQRGTSLTIQCQVDSQVTMMFWYRQQPGQSLTLIATANQGSEATYESGFVIDKFPISRPNLTFSTLTVSNMSPEDSSIYLCSITKSGNEKLFFGSGTQLSVL.